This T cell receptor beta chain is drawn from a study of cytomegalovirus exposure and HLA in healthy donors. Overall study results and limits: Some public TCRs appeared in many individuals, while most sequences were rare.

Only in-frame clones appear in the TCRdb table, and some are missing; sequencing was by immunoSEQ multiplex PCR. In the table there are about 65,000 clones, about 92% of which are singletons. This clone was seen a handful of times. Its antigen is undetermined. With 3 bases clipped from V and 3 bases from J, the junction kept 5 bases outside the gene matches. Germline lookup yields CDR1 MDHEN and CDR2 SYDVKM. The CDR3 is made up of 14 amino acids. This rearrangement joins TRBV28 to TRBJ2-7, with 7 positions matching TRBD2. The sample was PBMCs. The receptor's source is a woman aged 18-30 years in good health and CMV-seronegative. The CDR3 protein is CASSLSASGYEQYF. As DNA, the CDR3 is TGTGCCAGCAGTTTGTCTGCTAGCGGCTACGAGCAGTACTTC. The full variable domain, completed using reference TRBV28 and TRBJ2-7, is DVKVTQSSRYLVKRTGEKVFLECVQDMDHENMFWYRQDPGLGLRLIYFSYDVKMKEKGDIPEGYSVSREKKERFSLILESASTNQTSMYLCASSLSASGYEQYFGPGTRLTVT.